This paragraph covers one T cell receptor beta chain sequence. Its antigen is unidentified. The data derive from a study of CD8 T cells in Susac syndrome. From blood CD8+ and CD4+ T cells, the TCR beta chain was sequenced. The multiple sclerosis control cohort comprised treatment-naive individuals presenting with stable or active relapsing-remitting disease. The authors negatively isolated CD8+ and CD4+ T cells and FACS-enriched TEMRA cells. Random hexamers were used to reverse transcribe the RNA input (roughly 0.5 to 1 ug). TCRdb re-called the immunoSEQ multiplex PCR reads through MiXCR, storing one row per CDR3 protein. The data show about 150,000 distinct CDR3 sequences, nearly 97% seen once. Study-level results: The authors acknowledged that their TCR sequencing and HLA analysis involved a relatively small number of individuals.

This sequence originates from a human donor with multiple sclerosis. The sample consisted of CD8+ T cells from PBMCs.

CDR3 sequence: CSVESWTAEAFF. The CDR3 DNA reads TGCAGCGTTGAATCCTGGACAGCTGAAGCTTTCTTT. This chain uses TRBV29-1 with TRBJ1-1; tentatively, D is TRBD1 (6 bases). Trimming took 2 bases from V and 6 from J, leaving 10 bases between them. The CDR3 has 12 amino acids. Germline V gives CDR1 SQVTM, CDR2 ANQGSEA.